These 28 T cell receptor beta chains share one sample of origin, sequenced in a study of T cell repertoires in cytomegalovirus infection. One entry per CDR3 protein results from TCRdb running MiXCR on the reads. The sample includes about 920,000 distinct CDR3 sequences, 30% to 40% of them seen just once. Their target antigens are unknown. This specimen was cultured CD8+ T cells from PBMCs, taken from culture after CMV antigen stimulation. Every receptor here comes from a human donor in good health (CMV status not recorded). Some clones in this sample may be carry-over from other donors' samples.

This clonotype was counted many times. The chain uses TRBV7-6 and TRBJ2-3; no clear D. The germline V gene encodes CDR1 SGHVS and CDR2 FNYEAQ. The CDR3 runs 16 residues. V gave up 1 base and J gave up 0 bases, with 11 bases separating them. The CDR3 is CASSLDGQTSTDTQYF. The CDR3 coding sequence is TGTGCCAGCAGCTTAGATGGCCAAACTAGCACAGATACGCAGTATTTT.

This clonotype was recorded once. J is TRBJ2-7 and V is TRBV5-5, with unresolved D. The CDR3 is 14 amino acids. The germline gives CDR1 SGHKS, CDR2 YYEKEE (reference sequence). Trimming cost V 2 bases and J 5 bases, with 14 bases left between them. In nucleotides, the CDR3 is TGTGCCAGCAGCTTCGCGGTGGGCATGGACGAGCAGTACTTC. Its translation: CASSFAVGMDEQYF.

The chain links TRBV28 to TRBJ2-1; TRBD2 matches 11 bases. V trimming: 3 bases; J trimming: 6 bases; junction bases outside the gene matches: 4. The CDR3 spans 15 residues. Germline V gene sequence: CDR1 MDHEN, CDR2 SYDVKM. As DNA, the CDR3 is TGTGCCAGCAGTTTTTGGCTAGCGGGGGGCAATGAGCAGTTCTTC. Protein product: CASSFWLAGGNEQFF.

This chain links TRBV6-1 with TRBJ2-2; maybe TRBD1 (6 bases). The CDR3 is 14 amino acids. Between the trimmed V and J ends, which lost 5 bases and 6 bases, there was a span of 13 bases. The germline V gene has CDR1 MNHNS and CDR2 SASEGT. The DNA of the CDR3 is TGTGCCAGCAGTCCCCCGTGGGGGCCCGGGGAGCTGTTTTTT. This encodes CASSPPWGPGELFF.

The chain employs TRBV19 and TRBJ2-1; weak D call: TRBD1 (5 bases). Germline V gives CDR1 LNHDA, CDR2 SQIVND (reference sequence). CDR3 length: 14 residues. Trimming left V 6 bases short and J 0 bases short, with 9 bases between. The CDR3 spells CASSQGISYNEQFF. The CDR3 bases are TGTGCCAGTAGCCAGGGAATCTCCTACAATGAGCAGTTCTTC.

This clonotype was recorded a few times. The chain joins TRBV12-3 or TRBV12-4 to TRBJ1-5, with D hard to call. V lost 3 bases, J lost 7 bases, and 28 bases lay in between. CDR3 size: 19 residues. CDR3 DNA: TGTGCCAGCAGTTTCCTCTATCCAGGCCAGGACGGCCCTGGGCAGCCCCAGCATTTT. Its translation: CASSFLYPGQDGPGQPQHF.

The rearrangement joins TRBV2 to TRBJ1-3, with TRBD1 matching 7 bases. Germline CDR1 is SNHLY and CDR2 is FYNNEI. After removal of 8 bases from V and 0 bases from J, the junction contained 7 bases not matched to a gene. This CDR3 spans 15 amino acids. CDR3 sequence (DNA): TGTGCCAGCGGCCGGGACAGTAGCTCTGGAAACACCATATATTTT. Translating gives CASGRDSSSGNTIYF.

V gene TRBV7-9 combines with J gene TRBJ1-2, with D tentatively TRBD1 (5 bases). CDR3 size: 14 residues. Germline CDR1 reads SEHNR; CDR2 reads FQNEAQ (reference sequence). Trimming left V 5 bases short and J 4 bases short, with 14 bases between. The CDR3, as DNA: TGTGCCAGCAGCCAACCGACAGATGTCTATGGCTACACCTTC. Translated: CASSQPTDVYGYTF. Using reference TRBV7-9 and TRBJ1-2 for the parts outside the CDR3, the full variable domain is DTGVSQNPRHKITKRGQNVTFRCDPISEHNRLYWYRQTLGQGPEFLTYFQNEAQLEKSRLLSDRFSAERPKGSFSTLEIQRTEQGDSAMYLCASSQPTDVYGYTFGSGTRLTVV.

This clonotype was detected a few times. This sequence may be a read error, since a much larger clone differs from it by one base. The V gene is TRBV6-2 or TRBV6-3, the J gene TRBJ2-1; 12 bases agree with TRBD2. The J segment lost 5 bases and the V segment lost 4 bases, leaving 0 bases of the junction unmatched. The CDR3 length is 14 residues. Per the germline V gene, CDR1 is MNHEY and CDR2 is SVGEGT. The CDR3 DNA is TGTGCCAGCAGTTGGACTAGCGGGAACAATGAGCAGTTCTTC. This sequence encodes CASSWTSGNNEQFF.

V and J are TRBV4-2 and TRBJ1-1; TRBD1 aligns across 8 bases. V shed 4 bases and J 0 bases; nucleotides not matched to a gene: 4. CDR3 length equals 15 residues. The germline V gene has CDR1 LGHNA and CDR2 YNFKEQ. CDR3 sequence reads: CASSLGQVMNTEAFF. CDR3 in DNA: TGTGCCAGCAGCCTGGGACAGGTTATGAACACTGAAGCTTTCTTT.

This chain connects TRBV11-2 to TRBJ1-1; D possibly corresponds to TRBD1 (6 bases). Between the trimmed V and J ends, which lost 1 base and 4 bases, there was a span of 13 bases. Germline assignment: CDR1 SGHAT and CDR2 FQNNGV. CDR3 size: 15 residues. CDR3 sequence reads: CASSLAQGLPTEAFF. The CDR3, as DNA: TGTGCCAGCAGCTTAGCCCAGGGGTTACCCACTGAAGCTTTCTTT.

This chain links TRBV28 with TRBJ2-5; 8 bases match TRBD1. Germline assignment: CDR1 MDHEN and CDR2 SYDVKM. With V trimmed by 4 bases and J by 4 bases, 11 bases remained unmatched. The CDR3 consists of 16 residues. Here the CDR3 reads CASSSSGTGLRETQYF. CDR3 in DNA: TGTGCCAGCAGTTCTTCCGGGACAGGACTCCGAGAGACCCAGTACTTC.

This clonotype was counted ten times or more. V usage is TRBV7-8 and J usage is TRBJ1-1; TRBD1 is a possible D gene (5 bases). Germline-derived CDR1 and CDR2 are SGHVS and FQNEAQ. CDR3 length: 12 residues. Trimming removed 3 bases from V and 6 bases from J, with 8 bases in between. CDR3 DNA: TGTGCCAGCAGCTTGGGGGACCCTGAAGCTTTCTTT. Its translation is CASSLGDPEAFF.

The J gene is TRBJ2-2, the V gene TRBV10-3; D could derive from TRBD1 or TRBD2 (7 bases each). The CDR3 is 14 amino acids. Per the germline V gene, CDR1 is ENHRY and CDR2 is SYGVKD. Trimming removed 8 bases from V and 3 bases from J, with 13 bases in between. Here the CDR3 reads CAIPSGGDTGELFF. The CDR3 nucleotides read TGTGCCATCCCCTCAGGGGGGGACACCGGGGAGCTGTTTTTT.

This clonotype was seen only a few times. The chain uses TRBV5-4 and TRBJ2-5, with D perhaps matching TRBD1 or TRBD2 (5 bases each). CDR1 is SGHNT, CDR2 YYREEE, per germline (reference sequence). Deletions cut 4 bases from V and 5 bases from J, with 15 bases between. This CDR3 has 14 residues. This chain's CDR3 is CASSGSGTLETQYF. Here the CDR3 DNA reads TGTGCCAGCAGCGGGTCCGGGACCCTTGAGACCCAGTACTTC.

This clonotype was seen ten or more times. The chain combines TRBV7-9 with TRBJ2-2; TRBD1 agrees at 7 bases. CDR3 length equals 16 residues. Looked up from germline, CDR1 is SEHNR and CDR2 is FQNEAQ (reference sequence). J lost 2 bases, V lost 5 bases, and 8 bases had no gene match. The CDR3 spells CASSPSEGGNTGELFF. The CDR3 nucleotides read TGTGCCAGCAGCCCCTCGGAAGGGGGCAACACCGGGGAGCTGTTTTTT.

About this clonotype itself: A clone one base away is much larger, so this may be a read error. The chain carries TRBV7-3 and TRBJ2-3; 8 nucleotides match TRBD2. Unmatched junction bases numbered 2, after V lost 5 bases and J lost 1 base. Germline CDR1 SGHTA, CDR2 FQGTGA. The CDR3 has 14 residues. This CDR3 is CASSILAGTDTQYF. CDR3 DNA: TGTGCCAGCAGCATACTAGCGGGCACAGATACGCAGTATTTT.

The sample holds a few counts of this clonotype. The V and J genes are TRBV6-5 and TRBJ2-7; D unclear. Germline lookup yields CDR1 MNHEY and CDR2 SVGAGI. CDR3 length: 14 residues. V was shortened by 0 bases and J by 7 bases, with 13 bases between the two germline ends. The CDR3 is CASSYSVASVEQYF. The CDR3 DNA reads TGTGCCAGCAGTTACTCCGTTGCTTCGGTGGAGCAGTACTTC.

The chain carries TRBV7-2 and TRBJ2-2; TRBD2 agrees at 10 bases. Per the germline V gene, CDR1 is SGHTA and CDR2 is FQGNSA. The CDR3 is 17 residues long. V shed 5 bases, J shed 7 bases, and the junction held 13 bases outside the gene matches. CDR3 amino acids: CASSLPSGGDYGGELFF. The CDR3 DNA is TGTGCCAGCAGCCTTCCCAGCGGGGGGGATTACGGCGGGGAGCTGTTTTTT.

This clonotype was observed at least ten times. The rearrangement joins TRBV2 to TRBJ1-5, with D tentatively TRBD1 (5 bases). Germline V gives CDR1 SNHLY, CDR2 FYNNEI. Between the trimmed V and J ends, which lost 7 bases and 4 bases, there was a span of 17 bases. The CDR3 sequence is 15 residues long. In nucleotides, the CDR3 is TGTGCCAGCATGACAATAAGGGACCCTAATCAGCCCCAGCATTTT. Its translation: CASMTIRDPNQPQHF.

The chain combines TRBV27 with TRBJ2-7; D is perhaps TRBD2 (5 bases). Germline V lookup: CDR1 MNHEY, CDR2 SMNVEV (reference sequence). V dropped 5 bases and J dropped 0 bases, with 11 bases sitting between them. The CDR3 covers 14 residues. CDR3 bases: TGTGCCAGCAGTACTAGTACTAGCTCCTACGAGCAGTACTTC. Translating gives CASSTSTSSYEQYF.

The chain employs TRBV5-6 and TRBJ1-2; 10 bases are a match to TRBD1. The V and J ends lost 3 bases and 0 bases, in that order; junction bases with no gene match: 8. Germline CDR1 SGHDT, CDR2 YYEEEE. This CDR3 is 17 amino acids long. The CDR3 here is CASSWVTGGPANYGYTF. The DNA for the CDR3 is TGTGCCAGCAGCTGGGTGACAGGGGGCCCAGCTAACTATGGCTACACCTTC.

CDR3 in amino acids: CASSGIQGHRDEQYF. The CDR3 nucleotides read TGTGCCAGCAGTGGAATTCAGGGTCATCGGGACGAGCAGTACTTC. The chain links TRBV2 to TRBJ2-7; perhaps TRBD1 as D (5 bases). The germline gives CDR1 SNHLY, CDR2 FYNNEI. V was clipped by 4 bases and J by 5 bases, with 18 bases between them. The CDR3 extends over 15 amino acids.

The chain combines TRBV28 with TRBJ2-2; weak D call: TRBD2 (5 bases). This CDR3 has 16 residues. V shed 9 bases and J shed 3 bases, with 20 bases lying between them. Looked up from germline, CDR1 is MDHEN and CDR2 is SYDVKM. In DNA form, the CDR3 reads TGTGCCAGTAACGCAGGACGGGATCAAGACACCGGGGAGCTGTTTTTT. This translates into CASNAGRDQDTGELFF.

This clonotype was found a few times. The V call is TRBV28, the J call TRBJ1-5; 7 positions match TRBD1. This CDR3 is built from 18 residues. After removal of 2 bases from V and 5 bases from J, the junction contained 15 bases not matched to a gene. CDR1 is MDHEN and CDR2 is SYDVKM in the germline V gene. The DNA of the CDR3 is TGTGCCAGCAGTTTACACCGACAGGGACCCCCCCGGGATCAGCCCCAGCATTTT. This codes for CASSLHRQGPPRDQPQHF.

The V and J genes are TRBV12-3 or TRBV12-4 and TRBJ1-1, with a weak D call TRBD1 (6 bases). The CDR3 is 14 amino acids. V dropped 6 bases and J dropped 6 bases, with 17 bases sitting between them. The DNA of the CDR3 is TGTGCCAGCAGCTGGGATACAGGGACCGCTGAAGCTTTCTTT. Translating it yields CASSWDTGTAEAFF.

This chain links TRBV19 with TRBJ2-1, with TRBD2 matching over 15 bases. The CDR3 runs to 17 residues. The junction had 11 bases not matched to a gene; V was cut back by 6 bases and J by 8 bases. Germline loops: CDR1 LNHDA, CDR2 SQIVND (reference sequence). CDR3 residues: CASRGTSGGHGPHEQFF. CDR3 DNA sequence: TGTGCCAGTAGAGGGACTAGCGGGGGGCATGGGCCTCATGAGCAGTTCTTC.

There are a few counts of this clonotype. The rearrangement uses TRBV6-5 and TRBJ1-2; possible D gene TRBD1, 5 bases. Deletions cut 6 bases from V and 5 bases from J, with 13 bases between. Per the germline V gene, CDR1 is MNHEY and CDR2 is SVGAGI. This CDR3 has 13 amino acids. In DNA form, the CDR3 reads TGTGCCAGCAGCCCCCCGGGGGATTATGGCTACACCTTC. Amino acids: CASSPPGDYGYTF.